This T cell receptor beta chain appears in the sequencing data of a study of identical twins. Overall study results and limits: Memory repertoires lacked the insertion deficit that abundant cord blood beta clonotypes showed.

Only healthy Caucasians were enrolled as donors. This clonotype was counted many times. Its specificity is unknown. A universal primer site arose from template switching, and cDNA bore unique molecular identifiers. TCRdb used MiXCR to reprocess the 5' RACE reads, holding one entry per CDR3 protein. This table has around 250,000 distinct CDR3 sequences, roughly 12% appearing once. These records were also assigned to another study, of yellow fever vaccine responses in identical twins. That paper adds: Reportedly, the response of twins' T cells to the vaccine seemed partly convergent, partly personalized.

The receptor was isolated from a woman aged 18-30 years in good health. The sequencing input was memory (CD45RO+) T cells sorted from blood.

CDR3 nucleotides: TGCAGTGCTAGAGATATCCTCACTAGCGTAAGCTACGAGCAGTACTTC. Its protein is CSARDILTSVSYEQYF. V usage is TRBV20-1 and J usage is TRBJ2-7, with TRBD2 matching 7 bases. Germline CDR1 reads DFQATT; CDR2 reads SNEGSKA (reference sequence). Trimming took 0 bases from V and 3 from J; bases not matched to a gene: 11. The CDR3 sequence is 16 residues long.